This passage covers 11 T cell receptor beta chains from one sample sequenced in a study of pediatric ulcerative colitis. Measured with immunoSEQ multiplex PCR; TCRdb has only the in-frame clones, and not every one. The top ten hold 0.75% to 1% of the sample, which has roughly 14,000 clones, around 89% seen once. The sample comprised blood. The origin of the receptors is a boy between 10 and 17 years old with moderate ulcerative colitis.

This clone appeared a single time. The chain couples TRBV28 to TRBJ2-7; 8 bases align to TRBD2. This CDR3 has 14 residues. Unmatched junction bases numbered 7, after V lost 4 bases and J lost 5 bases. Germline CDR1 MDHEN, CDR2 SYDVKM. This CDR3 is CASSSGTRYNEQYF. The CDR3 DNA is TGTGCCAGCAGTTCCGGGACTAGGTACAACGAGCAGTACTTC.

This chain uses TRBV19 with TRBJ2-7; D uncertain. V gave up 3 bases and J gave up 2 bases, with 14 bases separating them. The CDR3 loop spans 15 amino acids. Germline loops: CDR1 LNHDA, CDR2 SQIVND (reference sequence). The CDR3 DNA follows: TGTGCCAGTAGTATGTCCGGTGGGCTTCCCTACGAGCAGTACTTC. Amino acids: CASSMSGGLPYEQYF.

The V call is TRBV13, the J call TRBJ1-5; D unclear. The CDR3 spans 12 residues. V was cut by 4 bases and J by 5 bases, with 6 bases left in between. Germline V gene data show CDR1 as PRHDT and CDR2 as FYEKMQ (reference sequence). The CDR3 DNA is TGTGCCAGCAGCTCTATAGATCAGCCCCAGCATTTT. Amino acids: CASSSIDQPQHF.

The CDR3 sequence: CASSLTSGGTDTQYF. CDR3 bases: TGCGCCAGCAGCTTGACTAGCGGGGGCACAGATACGCAGTATTTT. The chain joins TRBV5-1 to TRBJ2-3; 10 bases are shared with TRBD2. J lost 1 base, V lost 1 base, and 0 bases had no gene match. This CDR3 spans 15 amino acids. Germline values: CDR1 SGHRS, CDR2 YFSETQ.

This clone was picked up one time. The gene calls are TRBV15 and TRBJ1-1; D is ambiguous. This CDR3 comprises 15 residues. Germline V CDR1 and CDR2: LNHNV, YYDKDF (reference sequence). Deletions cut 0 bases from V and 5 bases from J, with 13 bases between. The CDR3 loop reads CATSRDYTRWTEAFF. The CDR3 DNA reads TGTGCCACCAGCAGAGATTACACCAGATGGACTGAAGCTTTCTTT.

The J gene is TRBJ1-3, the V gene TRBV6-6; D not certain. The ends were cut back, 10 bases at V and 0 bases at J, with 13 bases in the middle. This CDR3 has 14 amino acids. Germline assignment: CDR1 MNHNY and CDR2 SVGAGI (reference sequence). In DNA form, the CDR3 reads TGTGCCACGGCCGGCGGAGGCTCTGGAAACACCATATATTTT. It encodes CATAGGGSGNTIYF.

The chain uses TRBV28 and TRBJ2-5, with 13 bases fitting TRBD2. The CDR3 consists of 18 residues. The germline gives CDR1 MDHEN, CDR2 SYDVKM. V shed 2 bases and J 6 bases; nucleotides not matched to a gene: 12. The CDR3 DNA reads TGTGCCAGCAGTTTAGGGAGTGGACTAGCGGGAGCGGCAAAGACCCAGTACTTC. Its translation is CASSLGSGLAGAAKTQYF. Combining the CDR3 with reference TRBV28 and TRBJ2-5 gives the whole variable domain DVKVTQSSRYLVKRTGEKVFLECVQDMDHENMFWYRQDPGLGLRLIYFSYDVKMKEKGDIPEGYSVSREKKERFSLILESASTNQTSMYLCASSLGSGLAGAAKTQYFGPGTRLLVL.

In DNA, the CDR3 is TGTGCCAGCAGCCCAAGGTGGACTAGCGGGAGGGCCACGGATACGCAGTATTTT. Translation: CASSPRWTSGRATDTQYF. This chain uses TRBV7-2 with TRBJ2-3, with TRBD2 matching 15 bases. This CDR3 has 18 residues. V trimming: 5 bases; J trimming: 6 bases; junction bases outside the gene matches: 12. Germline V gene lookup returns CDR1 SGHTA and CDR2 FQGNSA.

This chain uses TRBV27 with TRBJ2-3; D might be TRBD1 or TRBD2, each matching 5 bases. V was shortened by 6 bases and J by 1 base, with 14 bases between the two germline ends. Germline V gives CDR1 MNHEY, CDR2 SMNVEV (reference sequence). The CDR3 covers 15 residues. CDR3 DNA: TGTGCCAGCAGCCGAGGGGTGGTAGGCACAGATACGCAGTATTTT. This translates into CASSRGVVGTDTQYF.

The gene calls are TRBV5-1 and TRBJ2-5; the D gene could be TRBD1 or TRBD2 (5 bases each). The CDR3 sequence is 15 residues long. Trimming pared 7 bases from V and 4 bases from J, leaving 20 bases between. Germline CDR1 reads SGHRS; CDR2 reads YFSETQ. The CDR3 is CASCSGPTVGETQYF. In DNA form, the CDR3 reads TGCGCCAGCTGCAGCGGCCCGACAGTGGGAGAGACCCAGTACTTC. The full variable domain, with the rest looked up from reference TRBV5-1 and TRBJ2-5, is KAGVTQTPRYLIKTRGQQVTLSCSPISGHRSVSWYQQTPGQGLQFLFEYFSETQRNKGNFPGRFSGRQFSNSRSEMNVSTLELGDSALYLCASCSGPTVGETQYFGPGTRLLVL.

CDR3 protein: CASSEDYSAAIYF. The CDR3 region has the DNA TGTGCCAGCAGTGAAGACTACAGCGCCGCCATATATTTT. The rearrangement uses TRBV6-1 and TRBJ1-3; D not resolved. The CDR3 spans 13 residues. Looked up from germline, CDR1 is MNHNS and CDR2 is SASEGT. Trimming shortened V by 1 base and J by 11 bases, and 12 bases separated the two germline ends.